This TCR beta chain was captured in a study of STAT3 mutations in large granular lymphocyte leukemia. Study observations and caveats: Every T-LGLL patient had at least one immunodominant TCRbeta clonotype. A small but highly pathogenic clone may have been missed. In several patients, dominant TCR clone burden exceeded STAT3 mutant burden.

Assay used: immunoSEQ multiplex PCR; TCRdb lists only in-frame clones, some missing. Counted here are around 26,000 clones, around 93% occurring once; the ten biggest clones make up more than 6%. The junction had 2 bases not matched to a gene; V was cut back by 1 base and J by 7 bases. The CDR3 spans 15 residues. Germline V gene sequence: CDR1 SGHTA, CDR2 FQGNSA. This clone was observed a single time. Its antigen is as yet unknown. This TCR was recovered from a man aged 35-49 years with T-cell large granular lymphocyte leukemia. Some clones in this sample may be carry-over from other donors' samples. The chain couples TRBV7-2 to TRBJ2-1; 12 bases line up with TRBD2. Specimen: peripheral blood mononuclear cells. The DNA of the CDR3 is TGTGCCAGCAGCTTAGTGGGACTAGCGGGTAATGAGCAGTTCTTC. Residues: CASSLVGLAGNEQFF.